This T cell receptor beta chain was profiled in a study of blood T cell repertoires in COVID-19 (dated by TCRdb to between 2020 and 2021). In terms of the full investigation: Samples from collaborators originated in the United States, Italy and Spain and spanned both the acute and convalescent phases of COVID-19. The sample metadata nearly always contained a de-identified subject ID, COVID-19 status, age in years and sex. The repertoires were released in a freely available public database meant as a resource for research on the immune response to SARS-CoV-2. Deeply sampled blood TCRbeta repertoires from subjects exposed to, actively infected with, or recovered from COVID-19 were included in the dataset. The material from the prospective study consisted of cDNA or gDNA derived from T cells, B-cell-depleted T cells, or PBMCs. Samples came from the ongoing ImmuneRACE study (first 160 participants) plus 1,254 subjects from 6 global collaborators. Where available, HLA class I and class II types were obtained from metadata supplied by the sample provider rather than from assay-based typing. Broad study findings and their caveats: Clinical and demographic metadata were provided uncurated, with the amount varying by source and participant.

A remark on this clone: Its antigen specificity is not known. Base-call qualities are not available, and no considerably larger clone is one nucleotide away.

The immunoSEQ Assay, a bias-controlled multiplex PCR, was used to amplify TCRbeta CDR3 regions from genomic DNA. On the authors' methods: Nucleated cell counts per sample were estimated from amplification of reference gene primers within the assay. To quantify the absolute abundance of each unique TCRbeta CDR3 rearrangement, sequence reads were collapsed and filtered. For each sample, productive Simpson clonality was calculated by taking the square root of Simpson's diversity index across productive rearrangements. What TCRdb holds here is the immuneACCESS table cut down to in-frame rearrangements. Part of the clones is not present; checked against another copy, under half of the missing clones reflect an unresolved V gene, and the others are unexplained. That table gives V, J and clone size, and the DNA gave D and trimming. Present in this sample are 100,000 to 150,000 clones, approximately 74% of which were seen just once. The ten largest clones add up to 6% of the sample.

One collaborating source in Seattle enrolled patients during active infection and followed them longitudinally through the course of disease. Each collaborating institution followed its own protocols to collect whole blood in K2EDTA tubes. For TCRbeta analysis, collaborator samples were shipped as frozen whole blood, as isolated PBMCs, or as DNA extracted from either sample type. The receptor comes from a man older than 75 with COVID-19, enrolled during active disease. The specimen was peripheral blood.

The nucleotide sequence reads as follows: TGTGCCAGCAGTCCCGGACTAGCGGGAGTGGCCTACGAGCAGTACTTC. Translated, this gives CASSPGLAGVAYEQYF. The rearrangement combines TRBV28 with TRBJ2-7; TRBD2 agrees with 13 junctional bases. From the cysteine through the phenylalanine, the CDR3 covers 16 amino acids. CDR3 DNA is the only sequence kept; it has 48 bases, read in frame from the first base. CDR1 and CDR2 (MDHEN, SYDVKM) derive from the germline V gene. Trimming takes 5 bases off V and 2 bases off J; junction bases not matched to a gene: 6.